This TCR beta chain was identified in a study of blood T cell repertoires in COVID-19. Participants were aged roughly 18 to 89 years from around 25 US areas. Cohort 3 recovery required two negative PCRs, clearance, or symptom resolution. This CDR3 region has 13 residues. Trimming took off 6 bases at V and 5 bases at J, with 13 bases between the two ends. CDR1 and CDR2 (germline): MNHEY, SVGAGI. TCRdb's table, derived via immunoSEQ multiplex PCR, lists solely in-frame clones and lacks some. Counted here are over 200,000 clones, 85% to 90% occurring once; the ten biggest clones make up roughly a sixth. Sequencing used PBMCs or T cells enriched from blood (not recorded which). V usage is TRBV6-5 and J usage is TRBJ2-5; TRBD1 is a possible D gene (5 bases). This receptor was identified in a man aged 18 to 30 who had recovered from COVID-19. As DNA, the CDR3 is TGTGCCAGCAGACGCGGCCCAGGGGAGACCCAGTACTTC. Amino acids: CASRRGPGETQYF.